This T cell receptor (beta chain) was recovered during a study of T cells after posttransplantation cyclophosphamide. Study results and limitations: Blood and skin or GI T cell repertoires showed limited TRB overlap.

Controls had myeloablative marrow grafts with methotrexate and calcineurin inhibitor, sampled at 1 year. As concerns this clone: Its antigen is as yet unknown.

Only in-frame clones appear in the TCRdb table, and some are missing; sequencing was by immunoSEQ multiplex PCR. The sample records about 21,000 clones, approximately 86% being singletons. The material was PBMCs, obtained 362 days after allogeneic stem cell transplant with calcineurin inhibitor and methotrexate. The receptor was derived from a female patient between 30 and 39 years old who received an allogeneic stem cell transplant from an unrelated donor, was CMV-positive, and had acute and chronic GVHD. Some of the T cells may derive from the graft donor.

The CDR3 here is CASSLRGTGELFF. The CDR3 nucleotides are TGTGCCAGCAGTTTACGGGGGACCGGGGAGCTGTTTTTT. V and J are TRBV27 and TRBJ2-2, with a tentative D call TRBD2 (6 bases). Germline CDR1 and CDR2: MNHEY and SMNVEV (reference sequence). V lost 2 bases and J 5 bases, leaving 6 bases between the germline ends. CDR3 length equals 13 residues.